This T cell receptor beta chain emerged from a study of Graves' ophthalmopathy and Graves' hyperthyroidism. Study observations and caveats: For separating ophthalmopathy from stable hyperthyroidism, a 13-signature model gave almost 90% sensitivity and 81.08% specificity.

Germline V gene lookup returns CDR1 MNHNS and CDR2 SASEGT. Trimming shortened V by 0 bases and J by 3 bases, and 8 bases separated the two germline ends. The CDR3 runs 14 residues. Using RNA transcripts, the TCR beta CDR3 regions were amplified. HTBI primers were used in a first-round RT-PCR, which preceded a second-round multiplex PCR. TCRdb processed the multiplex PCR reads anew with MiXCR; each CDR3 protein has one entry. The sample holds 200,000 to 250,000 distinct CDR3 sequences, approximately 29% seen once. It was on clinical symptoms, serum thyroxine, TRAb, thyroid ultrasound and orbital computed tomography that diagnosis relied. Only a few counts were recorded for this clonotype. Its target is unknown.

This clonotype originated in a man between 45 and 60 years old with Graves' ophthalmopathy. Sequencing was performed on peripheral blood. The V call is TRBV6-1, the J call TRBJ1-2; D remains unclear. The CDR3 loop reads CASSEAGRYYGYTF. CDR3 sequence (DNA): TGTGCCAGCAGTGAAGCCGGCCGGTACTATGGCTACACCTTC.